The sequence of this TCR beta chain was determined in a study of blood T cell repertoires in COVID-19 (dated by TCRdb to 2020 to 2021). In the study overall: Collaborator samples came from the United States, Italy and Spain and covered acute and convalescent phases of COVID-19. The prospective study material was composed of cDNA or gDNA derived from T cells, B-cell-depleted T cells, or PBMCs. The dataset comprised deeply sampled blood TCRbeta repertoires from subjects exposed to, actively infected with, or recovered from COVID-19. The repertoires were made available in a free public database intended to serve as a resource for research on the immune response to SARS-CoV-2. Samples came from the ongoing ImmuneRACE study (first 160 participants) plus 1,254 subjects from 6 global collaborators. A de-identified subject ID, COVID-19 status, age in years and sex were almost always included in the sample metadata. Where HLA class I and class II types were available, the types were taken from metadata supplied by the sample provider, not from assay-based typing.

This clone was picked up a small number of times. It has no known antigen specificity. No much larger clone exists at a distance of one base, and base qualities are not known. CDR1 and CDR2 are read off the germline V gene as SGHRS and YFSETQ. Unmatched junction bases come to 1, with V trimmed by 3 bases and J by 6 bases. Counted from cysteine to phenylalanine, this CDR3 has 13 amino acids. Solely the CDR3 DNA is kept, with 39 bases framed from the first base. Whole blood was collected in K2EDTA tubes by collaborating institutions according to the institutions' own protocols. For TCRbeta analysis, collaborator samples were shipped as frozen whole blood, as isolated PBMCs, or as DNA extracted from either sample type. Overall study results and their limits: The quantity of clinical and demographic metadata differed by source and by participant and was supplied without curation.

TCRbeta CDR3 regions were amplified from genomic DNA using the immunoSEQ Assay, a bias-controlled multiplex PCR. Processing in the source paper ran as follows. The number of nucleated cells in each sample was estimated from the amplification of reference gene primers within the assay. To quantify the absolute abundance of each unique TCRbeta CDR3 rearrangement, sequence reads were collapsed and filtered. Productive Simpson clonality was computed per sample as the square root of Simpson's diversity index over productive rearrangements. As stored in TCRdb, this immuneACCESS dataset retains in-frame rearrangements with V and J assigned. A fraction of the clones does not appear; measured against another copy, unresolved V genes explain less than half of the discrepancy, and the remainder lacks a known reason. That table supplies the V and J calls and clone size; D and trimming were determined from the DNA. This sample comprises a few hundred thousand clones, approximately 85% of them detected only once. The top ten clonotypes cover 1.5% to 2% of the sample.

Recombination joined TRBV5-1 with TRBJ1-1; TRBD1 lines up with 11 middle nucleotides. Material: peripheral blood. The sequence was collected from a woman aged 50 to 60 with acute or convalescent COVID-19. The nucleotide sequence is given as TGCGCCAGCAGCTCGGGACAGGGGGCTGAAGCTTTCTTT. Its coded protein is CASSSGQGAEAFF. Outside the CDR3, residues come from the reference TRBV5-1 and TRBJ1-1 proteins, so the full variable domain is: KAGVTQTPRYLIKTRGQQVTLSCSPISGHRSVSWYQQTPGQGLQFLFEYFSETQRNKGNFPGRFSGRQFSNSRSEMNVSTLELGDSALYLCASSSGQGAEAFFGQGTRLTVV.